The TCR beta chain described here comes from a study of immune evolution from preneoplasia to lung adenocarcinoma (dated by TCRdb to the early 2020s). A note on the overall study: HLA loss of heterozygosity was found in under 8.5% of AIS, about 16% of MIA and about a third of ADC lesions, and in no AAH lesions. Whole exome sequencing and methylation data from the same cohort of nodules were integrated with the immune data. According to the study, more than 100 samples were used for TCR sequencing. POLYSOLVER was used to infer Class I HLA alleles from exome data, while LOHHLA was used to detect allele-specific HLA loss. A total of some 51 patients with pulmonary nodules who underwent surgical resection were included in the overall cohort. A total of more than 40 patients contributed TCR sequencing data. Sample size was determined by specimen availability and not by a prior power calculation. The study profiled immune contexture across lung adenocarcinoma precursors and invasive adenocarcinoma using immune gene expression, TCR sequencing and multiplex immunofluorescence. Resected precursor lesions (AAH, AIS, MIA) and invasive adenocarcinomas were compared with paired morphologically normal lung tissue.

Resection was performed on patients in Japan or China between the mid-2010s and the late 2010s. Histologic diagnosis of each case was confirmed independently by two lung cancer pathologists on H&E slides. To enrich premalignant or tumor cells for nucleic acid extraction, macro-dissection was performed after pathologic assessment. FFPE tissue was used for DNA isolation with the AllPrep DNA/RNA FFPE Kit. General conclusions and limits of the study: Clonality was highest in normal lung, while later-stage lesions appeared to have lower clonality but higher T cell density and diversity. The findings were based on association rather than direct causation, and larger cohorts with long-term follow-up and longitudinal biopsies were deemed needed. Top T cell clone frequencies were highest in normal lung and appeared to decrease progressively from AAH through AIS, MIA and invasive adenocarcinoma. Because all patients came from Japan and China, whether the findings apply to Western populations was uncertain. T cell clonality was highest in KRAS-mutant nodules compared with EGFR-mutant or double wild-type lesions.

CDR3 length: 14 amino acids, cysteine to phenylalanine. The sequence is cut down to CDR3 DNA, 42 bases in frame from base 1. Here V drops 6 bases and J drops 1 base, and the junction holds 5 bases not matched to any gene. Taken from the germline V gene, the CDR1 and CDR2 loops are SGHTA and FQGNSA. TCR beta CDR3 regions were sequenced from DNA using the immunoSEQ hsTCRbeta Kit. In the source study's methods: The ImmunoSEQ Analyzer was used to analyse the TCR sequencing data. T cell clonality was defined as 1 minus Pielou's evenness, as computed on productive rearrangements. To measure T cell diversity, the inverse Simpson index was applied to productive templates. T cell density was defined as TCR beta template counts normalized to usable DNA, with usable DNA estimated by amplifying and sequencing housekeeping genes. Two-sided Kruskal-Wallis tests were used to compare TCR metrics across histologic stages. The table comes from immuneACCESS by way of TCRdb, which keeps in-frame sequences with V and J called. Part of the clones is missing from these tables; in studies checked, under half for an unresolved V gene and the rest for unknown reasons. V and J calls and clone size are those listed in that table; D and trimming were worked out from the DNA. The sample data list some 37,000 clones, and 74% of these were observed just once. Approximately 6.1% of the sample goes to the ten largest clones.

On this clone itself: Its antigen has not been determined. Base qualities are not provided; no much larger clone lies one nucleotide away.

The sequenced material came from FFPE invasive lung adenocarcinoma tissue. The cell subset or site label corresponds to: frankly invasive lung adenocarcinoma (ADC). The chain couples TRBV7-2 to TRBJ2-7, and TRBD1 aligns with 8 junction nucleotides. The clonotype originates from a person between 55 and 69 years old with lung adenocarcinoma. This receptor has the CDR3 CASRTGGYSYEQYF. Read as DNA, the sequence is TGTGCCAGCAGAACAGGGGGATATTCCTACGAGCAGTACTTC.